This entry lists 19 T cell receptor beta chains sequenced from one sample in a study of cytomegalovirus exposure and HLA in healthy donors. The study ran its PCR with 60 Vbeta and 13 Jbeta primers. The table came from immunoSEQ multiplex PCR; TCRdb's copy has only in-frame clones and leaves some out. Of 140,000 or so clones in the sample, around 80% were seen once. Specimen: PBMCs. The receptors here all came from a man aged 40-55 years in good health and CMV-seronegative.

This sequence joins TRBV7-9 and TRBJ2-2; 7 positions agree with TRBD1. The CDR3 sequence is 13 residues long. With 5 bases clipped from V and 5 bases from J, the junction kept 2 bases outside the gene matches. Per the germline V gene, CDR1 is SEHNR and CDR2 is FQNEAQ (reference sequence). The CDR3 is CASSPTGTGELFF. DNA for the CDR3: TGTGCCAGCAGCCCGACAGGGACCGGGGAGCTGTTTTTT.

The V gene is TRBV27, the J gene TRBJ2-3; 9 nucleotides align to TRBD2. V trimming: 4 bases; J trimming: 7 bases; junction bases outside the gene matches: 15. Germline V gene lookup returns CDR1 MNHEY and CDR2 SMNVEV (reference sequence). The CDR3 extends over 17 amino acids. This CDR3 reads CASSWTPRAGGRNTQYF. As DNA, the CDR3 is TGTGCCAGCAGTTGGACGCCTCGAGCGGGGGGCCGAAATACGCAGTATTTT.

This clone was found once. V and J are TRBV25-1 and TRBJ2-6, with unresolved D. The germline V and J ends were trimmed by 3 bases and 4 bases, with 4 bases remaining between them. The germline V gene has CDR1 MGHDK and CDR2 SYGVNS. CDR3 length: 13 amino acids. This chain's CDR3 is CASSEAGANVLTF. The DNA of the CDR3 is TGTGCCAGCAGTGAGGCCGGGGCCAACGTCCTGACTTTC.

Comment on this clone: This same CDR3 is encoded by further DNA sequences in the sample. The gene calls are TRBV14 and TRBJ2-3; no reliable D call. This CDR3 contains 14 residues. Germline lookup yields CDR1 SGHDN and CDR2 FVKESK. V lost 0 bases, J lost 0 bases, and 4 bases lay in between. CDR3: CASSQESSTDTQYF. The CDR3 DNA follows: TGTGCCAGCAGCCAAGAGTCTAGCACAGATACGCAGTATTTT.

The chain couples TRBV7-9 to TRBJ1-1, with D hard to call. This CDR3 has 15 amino acids. Trimming left V 1 base short and J 0 bases short, with 9 bases between. Germline loops: CDR1 SEHNR, CDR2 FQNEAQ (reference sequence). The CDR3 region is CASSLESGVNTEAFF. CDR3 nucleotides: TGTGCCAGCAGCTTAGAATCGGGAGTGAACACTGAAGCTTTCTTT.

This sequence joins TRBV18 and TRBJ1-2, with a tentative D call TRBD1 (6 bases). Trimming cost V 5 bases and J 0 bases, with 19 bases left between them. This CDR3 has 17 amino acids. Germline CDR1 KGHSH, CDR2 LQKENI. Here the CDR3 reads CASSSTGGGGANYGYTF. The CDR3 DNA reads TGTGCCAGCTCATCAACCGGGGGAGGGGGAGCTAACTATGGCTACACCTTC.

The chain combines TRBV18 with TRBJ1-3, with TRBD1 identical over 8 bases. CDR1 and CDR2 (germline): KGHSH, LQKENI. CDR3 length equals 15 residues. J lost 1 base, V lost 3 bases, and 2 bases had no gene match. The CDR3 sequence is CASSPGTGSGNTIYF. The CDR3 DNA sequence: TGTGCCAGCTCACCCGGGACAGGTTCTGGAAACACCATATATTTT.

This rearrangement joins TRBV19 to TRBJ1-5; D is perhaps TRBD1 (5 bases). The germline V gene encodes CDR1 LNHDA and CDR2 SQIVND (reference sequence). Trimming removed 2 bases from V and 6 bases from J, with 14 bases in between. The CDR3 has 15 residues. CDR3 residues: CASSIFRGGGQPQHF. CDR3 sequence (DNA): TGTGCCAGTAGTATATTTAGGGGCGGGGGTCAGCCCCAGCATTTT.

In its sample, this clone was seen a few times. The gene calls are TRBV2 and TRBJ2-7; D not resolved. In germline, CDR1 is SNHLY, CDR2 FYNNEI. The CDR3 contains 14 residues. With 3 bases removed from V and 4 bases from J, the gap between germline ends came to 13 bases. The CDR3 DNA follows: TGTGCCAGCAGTGAGCGCTACCCCCGATACGAGCAGTACTTC. It translates to CASSERYPRYEQYF.

The chain couples TRBV5-4 to TRBJ2-5; 9 bases are shared with TRBD1. Germline CDR1 and CDR2: SGHNT and YYREEE (reference sequence). This CDR3 comprises 13 residues. V lost 3 bases and J lost 11; bases outside the gene matches: 8. In nucleotides, the CDR3 is TGTGCCAGCAGCTCAGGACAGGGGTGGGAGCAGTACTTC. Translating it yields CASSSGQGWEQYF.

CDR3 nucleotide sequence: TGTGCCAGCATTTCCCGCTATGGCTACACCTTC. Protein product: CASISRYGYTF. The chain recombines TRBV28 with TRBJ1-2; D unresolved. The CDR3 runs 11 residues. The germline V and J ends were trimmed by 7 bases and 4 bases, with 7 bases remaining between them. Germline V lookup: CDR1 MDHEN, CDR2 SYDVKM.

The chain employs TRBV13 and TRBJ1-1, with 9 positions matching TRBD1. Germline values: CDR1 PRHDT, CDR2 FYEKMQ (reference sequence). Trimming cost V 8 bases and J 4 bases; bases outside gene matches: 8. The CDR3 consists of 14 residues. The CDR3 here is CASGTGMKGTEAFF. For the CDR3, the DNA is TGTGCCAGCGGGACAGGGATGAAAGGCACTGAAGCTTTCTTT.

This clone was seen more than once but under ten times. This sequence joins TRBV7-6 and TRBJ1-1; TRBD1 agrees at 7 bases. V gave up 7 bases and J gave up 5 bases; unmatched junction bases: 7. The CDR3 consists of 13 residues. CDR1 and CDR2 from the germline V gene are SGHVS and FNYEAQ. The CDR3: CASTKGAGTEAFF. CDR3 in DNA: TGTGCCAGCACTAAGGGGGCGGGGACTGAAGCTTTCTTT. The whole variable domain, remainder taken from reference TRBV7-6 and TRBJ1-1, is GAGVSQSPRYKVTKRGQDVALRCDPISGHVSLYWYRQALGQGPEFLTYFNYEAQQDKSGLPNDRFSAERPEGSISTLTIQRTEQRDSAMYRCASTKGAGTEAFFGQGTRLTVV.

This chain uses TRBV5-5 with TRBJ1-4; no reliable D call. The germline gives CDR1 SGHKS, CDR2 YYEKEE (reference sequence). The CDR3 length is 12 residues. Trimming removed 3 bases from V and 5 bases from J, with 5 bases in between. The CDR3 here is CASSYLNEKLFF. CDR3 nucleotide sequence: TGTGCCAGCAGCTATCTGAATGAAAAACTGTTTTTT. Filled out from reference TRBV5-5 and TRBJ1-4, the complete variable domain reads DAGVTQSPTHLIKTRGQQVTLRCSPISGHKSVSWYQQVLGQGPQFIFQYYEKEERGRGNFPDRFSARQFPNYSSELNVNALLLGDSALYLCASSYLNEKLFFGSGTQLSVL.

The gene calls are TRBV15 and TRBJ2-3, with 8 bases aligning to TRBD1. Losses at the gene ends were 3 bases for V and 2 bases for J; bases not matched to a gene: 13. The CDR3 has 18 amino acids. Looked up from germline, CDR1 is LNHNV and CDR2 is YYDKDF (reference sequence). CDR3 DNA sequence: TGTGCCACCAGCAGGGAACTGGCAGGGGGCGCTCCCACAGATACGCAGTATTTT. Its protein is CATSRELAGGAPTDTQYF.

This chain uses TRBV7-3 with TRBJ2-3, with 11 bases that match TRBD2. The V gene end was trimmed by 5 bases and the J gene end by 5 bases; junction bases not matched to a gene: 21. There are 20 residues in the CDR3. Per germline, CDR1 SGHTA and CDR2 FQGTGA. The CDR3 here is CASSLGPNLGLAGGKDTQYF. The CDR3 DNA is TGTGCCAGCAGCCTGGGACCGAACTTGGGCCTAGCGGGGGGAAAAGATACGCAGTATTTT.

The V and J genes are TRBV5-1 and TRBJ2-3, with 10 bases that match TRBD1. The CDR3 is made up of 15 amino acids. J gave up 5 bases and V 0 bases, and 3 bases lay outside the gene matches. CDR1 and CDR2 (germline): SGHRS, YFSETQ. CDR3 loop: CASSLGQGARDTQYF. CDR3 coding DNA: TGCGCCAGCAGCTTGGGACAGGGGGCGAGAGATACGCAGTATTTT.

V usage is TRBV27 and J usage is TRBJ2-7, with TRBD1 identical over 7 bases. CDR1 MNHEY and CDR2 SMNVEV come from the germline V gene (reference sequence). The CDR3 runs 15 residues. V lost 5 bases and J lost 1; bases outside the gene matches: 8. The CDR3 reads CASSLEPGQSYEQYF. CDR3 sequence (DNA): TGTGCCAGCAGTCTCGAACCGGGACAGTCCTACGAGCAGTACTTC.

The chain employs TRBV7-6 and TRBJ1-5, with 7 nucleotides matching TRBD1. CDR3 length: 14 amino acids. V lost 5 bases, J lost 3 bases, and 4 bases stayed unmatched. Germline V gene data show CDR1 as SGHVS and CDR2 as FNYEAQ. The CDR3 sequence is CASSPDRNNQPQHF. CDR3 in DNA: TGTGCCAGCAGCCCGGACAGGAACAATCAGCCCCAGCATTTT.